A selection of T cell receptor beta chains follows, all from one sample in a study of T cell responses to AZD1222 COVID-19 vaccine. Sequencing was performed with immunoSEQ multiplex PCR; in TCRdb, only in-frame clones are kept and a portion is missing. The table lists some 140,000 clones, about 93% of them singletons. Material: peripheral blood, obtained on day 0 of AZD1222 vaccination. These receptors were taken from an adult in good health. Each CDR3 is given with its conserved first and last residue. D genes are given only for firm matches. Not all rows give a size; the values are once, few, many and, for expanded clones, a class.

D | size | length | J | V | CDR3 | DNA
- | - | 15 | TRBJ2-7 | TRBV30 | CAWSPGRLEVYEQYF | TGTGCCTGGAGTCCTGGACGCCTTGAGGTGTACGAGCAGTACTTC
- | - | 16 | TRBJ2-6 | TRBV27 | CASSFLDRAGANVLTF | TGTGCCAGCAGTTTCCTCGACAGAGCAGGGGCCAACGTCCTGACTTTC
- | medium-sized | 16 | TRBJ2-1 | TRBV6-5 | CASSYLEAGGRNEQFF | TGTGCCAGCAGTTACCTCGAGGCAGGGGGGAGGAATGAGCAGTTCTTC
- | - | 17 | TRBJ1-5 | TRBV2 | CASSARREPYSNQPQHF | TGTGCCAGCAGTGCGAGACGGGAACCATATAGCAATCAGCCCCAGCATTTT
TRBD1 | - | 13 | TRBJ1-2 | TRBV2 | CASSDGTVYGYTF | TGTGCCAGCAGTGACGGGACAGTCTATGGCTACACCTTC
TRBD2 | - | 17 | TRBJ2-1 | TRBV18 | CASSPRTAAGGPNEQFF | TGTGCCAGCTCACCAAGGACGGCGGCGGGGGGGCCGAATGAGCAGTTCTTC
- | few | 14 | TRBJ1-1 | TRBV5-1 | CASSFSGMNTEAFF | TGCGCCAGCAGCTTTTCCGGGATGAACACTGAAGCTTTCTTT
- | once | 14 | TRBJ1-2 | TRBV6-5 | CASSRQLANYGYTF | TGTGCCAGCAGCAGACAATTAGCTAACTATGGCTACACCTTC
TRBD1 | once | 13 | TRBJ1-2 | TRBV18 | CASSPDRDYGYTF | TGTGCCAGCTCACCCGACAGGGACTATGGCTACACCTTC
TRBD1 | - | 16 | TRBJ1-5 | TRBV18 | CASSPSRGNSNQPQHF | TGTGCCAGCTCACCTTCCAGGGGGAATAGCAATCAGCCCCAGCATTTT
TRBD1 | once | 14 | TRBJ1-5 | TRBV3-1/TRBV3-2 | CASSRTGEYQPQHF | TGTGCCAGCAGCCGGACAGGGGAGTATCAGCCCCAGCATTTT
- | once | 15 | TRBJ1-4 | TRBV4-1 | CASRQRHGVWEKLFF | TGCGCCAGCAGGCAACGTCACGGGGTCTGGGAAAAACTGTTTTTT
- | once | 14 | TRBJ1-6 | TRBV5-1 | CASSTGQNNSPLHF | TGCGCCAGCAGCACTGGACAGAATAATTCACCCCTCCACTTT
- | - | 14 | TRBJ1-2 | TRBV18 | CASSPDRSSYGYTF | TGTGCCAGCTCACCGGACCGTAGCTCCTATGGCTACACCTTC
- | - | 10 | TRBJ2-4 | TRBV20-1 | CSARGSIQYF | TGCAGTGCTAGAGGGAGCATTCAGTACTTC
TRBD1 | - | 15 | TRBJ2-5 | TRBV6-5 | CASSIPDRGGETQYF | TGTGCCAGCAGTATTCCGGACAGGGGCGGGGAGACCCAGTACTTC
- | - | 13 | TRBJ1-1 | TRBV20-1 | CSASRDLNTEAFF | TGCAGTGCTAGTCGGGATTTGAACACTGAAGCTTTCTTT